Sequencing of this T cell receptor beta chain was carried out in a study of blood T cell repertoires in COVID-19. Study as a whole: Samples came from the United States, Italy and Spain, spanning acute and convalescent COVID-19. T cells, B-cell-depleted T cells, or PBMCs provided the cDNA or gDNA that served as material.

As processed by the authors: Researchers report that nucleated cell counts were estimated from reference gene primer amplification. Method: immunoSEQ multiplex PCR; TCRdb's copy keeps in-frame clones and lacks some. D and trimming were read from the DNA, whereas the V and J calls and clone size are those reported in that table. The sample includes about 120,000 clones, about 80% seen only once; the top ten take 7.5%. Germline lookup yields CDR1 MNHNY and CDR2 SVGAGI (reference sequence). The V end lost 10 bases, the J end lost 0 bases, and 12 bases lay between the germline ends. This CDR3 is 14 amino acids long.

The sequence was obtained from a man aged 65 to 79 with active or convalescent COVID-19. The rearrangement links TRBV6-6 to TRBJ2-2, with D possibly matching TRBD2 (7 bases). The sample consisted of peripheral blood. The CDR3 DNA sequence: TGTGCCACCGCGGGGGCCCCGAACACCGGGGAGCTGTTTTTT. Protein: CATAGAPNTGELFF.